This T cell receptor beta chain derives from a study of neurological immune-mediated disorders (dated by TCRdb to 2018 to 2020). Looking at the study overall: Peripheral blood TCR-beta repertoires from patients with HTLV-I-associated myelopathy (HAM/TSP), patients with multiple sclerosis, and healthy controls were compared in the study using UMI-based sequencing. The approximately 96 TCR-beta libraries covered PBMC samples along with longitudinal samples, technical triplicates, and paired sorted CD4+ and CD8+ T-cell subsets. Of the 65 to 70 subjects in the cohort, around 14 were HAM/TSP patients, some 35 were multiple sclerosis patients, and some 20 were healthy controls. General findings and caveats noted by the study authors: Expanded clones from different subjects shared no identical CDR3 amino acid sequences, which suggests that TCR-beta repertoires were private in all groups. TCR clonal expansion was highest in HAM/TSP patients and lowest in MS patients, with MS patients falling below even healthy controls.

cDNA was synthesized by template-switch 5'RACE using a primer with a 10-nucleotide random unique molecular identifier that tagged each TCR transcript. Every sequencing run yielded over 170 million TCR-beta sequences covering 15-18 subjects. The RNeasy kit was used to extract total RNA. The KAPA Real-time Library Amplification kit was used to amplify TCR-beta VDJ regions with primers for the TCR constant region and the 5'RACE anchor. Sample indexes and Illumina adaptors were added in a first PCR, and a second PCR then increased library yield. After purification with Ampure beads, the TCR product of roughly 650 bp was size-selected on a 2% E-gel SizeSelection system. Library quality was checked on a Bioanalyzer, concentration was measured with Qubit, and libraries were quantified with the Kapa Library Quantification kit before pooling. Libraries were sequenced paired-end 2 x 150 bp on an Illumina HiSeq 2500. To increase sequence diversity, roughly 24-32% phiX was spiked into each library pool. From the authors' description of their analysis: The quality-filtered reads were processed with the UMI-based MiGEC pipeline, whose error correction step removed more than 80% of the raw TCR sequences. IMGT germline references were used for alignment of VDJ genes, and clonotypes were defined by a unique CDR3 amino acid sequence together with V-J genes. Clonal expansion, Shannon diversity and CDR3 relatedness were evaluated with VDJtools (CalcPairwiseDistances, ClusterSamples), while phylogenetic trees were built in CLCbio workbench. Clones with at least 8 unique UMIs were defined as expanded, with this threshold being based on coefficient-of-variation modelling across technical triplicates. The raw public data were reprocessed by TCRdb itself: fastp quality trimming at Q25, MiXCR clonotype calling, in-frame beta chains only. Rows merge per CDR3 protein into single entries with the most common DNA and genes. For this entry, the V and J calls and clone size follow TCRdb and not the study's own pipeline. This sample has about 38,000 distinct CDR3 sequences in its table, and 4.8% of those were observed once. Together, the top ten hold 8.5% to 10% of the sample.

Blood bank volunteers in Maryland, USA served as the healthy controls. For the sorted-subset TCR libraries, the starting material was about 930,000 sorted CD4+ or CD8+ T cells. Peripheral blood was subjected to Ficoll-Hypaque density gradient centrifugation to isolate PBMCs, which were then cryopreserved in liquid nitrogen. Paired sorted CD4+ and CD8+ subsets came from healthy controls, HAM/TSP patients and MS patients. The sample holds many counts of this clonotype. The antigen it recognizes is unknown. The input lacks base qualities; no much larger clone sits a single base away. Including the terminal cysteine and phenylalanine, the CDR3 comprises 15 residues. Only CDR3 DNA is held: 45 bases, read in frame from base 1. V was cut back by 4 bases and J by 4 bases, leaving a gap of 18 bases between them. The germline V gene encodes CDR1 SGHRS and CDR2 YFSETQ.

What was sequenced was CD4+ T cells from blood. The sequence was obtained from a man aged 18 to 29 in good health. The V and J genes are TRBV5-1 and TRBJ2-7; the D gene is possibly TRBD1 or TRBD2, with 6 bases matching each. The CDR3 region has the sequence CASSLQQGGPYEQYF. The nucleotide sequence reads TGCGCCAGCAGCCTCCAACAGGGAGGTCCTTACGAGCAGTACTTC.